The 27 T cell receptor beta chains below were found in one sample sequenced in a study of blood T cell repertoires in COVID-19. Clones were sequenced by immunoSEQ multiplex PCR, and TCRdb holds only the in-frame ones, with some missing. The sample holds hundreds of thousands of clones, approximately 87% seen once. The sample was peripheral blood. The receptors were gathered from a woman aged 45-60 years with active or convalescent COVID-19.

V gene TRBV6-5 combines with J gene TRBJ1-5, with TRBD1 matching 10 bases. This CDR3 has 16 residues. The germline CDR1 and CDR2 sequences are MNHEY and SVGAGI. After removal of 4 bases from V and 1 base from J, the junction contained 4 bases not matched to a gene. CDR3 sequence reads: CASSFRTGGSNQPQHF. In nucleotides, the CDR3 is TGTGCCAGCAGTTTTCGGACAGGGGGAAGCAATCAGCCCCAGCATTTT.

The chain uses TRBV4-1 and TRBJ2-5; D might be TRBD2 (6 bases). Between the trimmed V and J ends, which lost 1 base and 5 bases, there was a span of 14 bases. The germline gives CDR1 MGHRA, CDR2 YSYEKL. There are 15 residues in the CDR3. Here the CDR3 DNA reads TGCGCCAGCAGCCAAGTCGGGGTCGGAGGGGAGACCCAGTACTTC. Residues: CASSQVGVGGETQYF.

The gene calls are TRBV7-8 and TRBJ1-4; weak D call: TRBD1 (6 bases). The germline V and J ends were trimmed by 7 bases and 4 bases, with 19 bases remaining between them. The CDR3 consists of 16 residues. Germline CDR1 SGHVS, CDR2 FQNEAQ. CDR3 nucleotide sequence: TGTGCCAGCACCGACAACAGGGATCTAATTAATGAAAAACTGTTTTTT. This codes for CASTDNRDLINEKLFF.

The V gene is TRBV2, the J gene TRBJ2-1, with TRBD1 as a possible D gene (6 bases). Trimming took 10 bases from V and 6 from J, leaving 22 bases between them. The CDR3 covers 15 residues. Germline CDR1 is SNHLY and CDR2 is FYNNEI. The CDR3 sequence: CATNRAPGAFNEQFF. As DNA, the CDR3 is TGTGCCACCAACCGGGCGCCAGGGGCGTTCAATGAGCAGTTCTTC.

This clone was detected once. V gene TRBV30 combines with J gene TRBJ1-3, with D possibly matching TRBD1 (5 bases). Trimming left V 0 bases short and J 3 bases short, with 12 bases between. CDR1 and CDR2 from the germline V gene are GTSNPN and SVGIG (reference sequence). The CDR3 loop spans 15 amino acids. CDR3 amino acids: CAWSVRQGGGNTIYF. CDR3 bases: TGTGCCTGGAGTGTAAGGCAGGGAGGTGGAAACACCATATATTTT. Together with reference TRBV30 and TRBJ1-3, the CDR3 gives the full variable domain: SQTIHQWPATLVQPVGSPLSLECTVEGTSNPNLYWYRQAAGRGLQLLFYSVGIGQISSEVPQNLSASRPQDRQFILSSKKLLLSDSGFYLCAWSVRQGGGNTIYFGEGSWLTVV.

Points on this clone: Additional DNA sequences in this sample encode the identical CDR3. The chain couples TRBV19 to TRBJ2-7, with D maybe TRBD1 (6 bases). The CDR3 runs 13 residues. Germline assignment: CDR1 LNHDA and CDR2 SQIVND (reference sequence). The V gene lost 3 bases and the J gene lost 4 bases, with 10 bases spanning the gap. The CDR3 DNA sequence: TGTGCCAGTAGTATTGGACAGCCTTACGAGCAGTACTTC. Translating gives CASSIGQPYEQYF.

The CDR3, as DNA: TGTGCCAGCAGTTCGGGATATCCGAACACAGATACGCAGTATTTT. It yields the protein CASSSGYPNTDTQYF. The chain joins TRBV6-6 to TRBJ2-3; D perhaps matches TRBD2 (5 bases). Germline-derived CDR1 and CDR2 are MNHNY and SVGAGI (reference sequence). V lost 4 bases, J lost 2 bases, and 13 bases lay in between. There are 15 residues in the CDR3.

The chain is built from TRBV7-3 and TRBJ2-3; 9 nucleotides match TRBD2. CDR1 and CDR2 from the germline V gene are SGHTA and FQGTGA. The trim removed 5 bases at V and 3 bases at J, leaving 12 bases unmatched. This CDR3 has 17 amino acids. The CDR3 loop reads CASSPRGPSGVTDTQYF. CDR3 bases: TGTGCCAGCAGCCCCAGGGGTCCTAGCGGGGTTACAGATACGCAGTATTTT.

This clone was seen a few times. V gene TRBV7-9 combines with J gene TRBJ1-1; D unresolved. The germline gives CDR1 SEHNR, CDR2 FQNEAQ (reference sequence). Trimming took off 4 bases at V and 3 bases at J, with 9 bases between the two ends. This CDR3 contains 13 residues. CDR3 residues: CASSYRRDTEAFF. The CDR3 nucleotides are TGTGCCAGCAGCTATCGGAGAGACACTGAAGCTTTCTTT. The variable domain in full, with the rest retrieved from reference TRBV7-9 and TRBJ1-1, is DTGVSQNPRHKITKRGQNVTFRCDPISEHNRLYWYRQTLGQGPEFLTYFQNEAQLEKSRLLSDRFSAERPKGSFSTLEIQRTEQGDSAMYLCASSYRRDTEAFFGQGTRLTVV.

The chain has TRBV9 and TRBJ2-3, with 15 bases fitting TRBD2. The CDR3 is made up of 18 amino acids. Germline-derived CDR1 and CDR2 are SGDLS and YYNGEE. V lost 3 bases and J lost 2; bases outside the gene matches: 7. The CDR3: CASSGGGTSGRITDTQYF. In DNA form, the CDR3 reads TGTGCCAGCAGCGGTGGGGGGACTAGCGGGAGGATCACAGATACGCAGTATTTT.

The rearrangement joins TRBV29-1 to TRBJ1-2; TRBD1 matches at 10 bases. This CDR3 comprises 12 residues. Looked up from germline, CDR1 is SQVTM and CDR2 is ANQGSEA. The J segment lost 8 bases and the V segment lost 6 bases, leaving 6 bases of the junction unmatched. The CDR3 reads CSVGGTGEGYTF. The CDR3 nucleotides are TGCAGCGTAGGAGGGACAGGGGAAGGCTACACCTTC.

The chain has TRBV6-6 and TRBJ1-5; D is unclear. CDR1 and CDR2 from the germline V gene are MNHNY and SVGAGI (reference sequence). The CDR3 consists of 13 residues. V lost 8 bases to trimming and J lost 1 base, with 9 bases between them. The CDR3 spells CASSGGSNQPQHF. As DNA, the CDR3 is TGTGCCAGCTCGGGTGGGAGCAATCAGCCCCAGCATTTT.

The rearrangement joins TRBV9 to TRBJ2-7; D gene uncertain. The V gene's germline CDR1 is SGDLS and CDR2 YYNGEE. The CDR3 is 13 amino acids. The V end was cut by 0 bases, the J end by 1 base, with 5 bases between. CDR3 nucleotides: TGTGCCAGCAGCGTAGATCAGTCCTACGAGCAGTACTTC. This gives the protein CASSVDQSYEQYF.

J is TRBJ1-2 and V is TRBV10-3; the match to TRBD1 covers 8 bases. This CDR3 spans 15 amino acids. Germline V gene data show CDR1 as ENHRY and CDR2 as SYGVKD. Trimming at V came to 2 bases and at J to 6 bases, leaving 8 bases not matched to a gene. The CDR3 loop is CAISEVGQGGDGYTF. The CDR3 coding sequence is TGTGCCATCAGTGAGGTCGGACAGGGCGGAGATGGCTACACCTTC.

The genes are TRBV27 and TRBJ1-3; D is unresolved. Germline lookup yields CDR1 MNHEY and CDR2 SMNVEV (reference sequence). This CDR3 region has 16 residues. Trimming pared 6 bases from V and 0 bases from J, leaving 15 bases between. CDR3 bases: TGTGCCAGCAGCTCGGGCAGGACTATCTCTGGAAACACCATATATTTT. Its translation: CASSSGRTISGNTIYF.

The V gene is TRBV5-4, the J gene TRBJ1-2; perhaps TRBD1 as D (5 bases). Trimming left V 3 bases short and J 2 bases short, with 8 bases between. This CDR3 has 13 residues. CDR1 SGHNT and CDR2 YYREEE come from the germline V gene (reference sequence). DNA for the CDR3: TGTGCCAGCAGCTCCACAGGCAACTATGGCTACACCTTC. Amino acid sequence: CASSSTGNYGYTF.

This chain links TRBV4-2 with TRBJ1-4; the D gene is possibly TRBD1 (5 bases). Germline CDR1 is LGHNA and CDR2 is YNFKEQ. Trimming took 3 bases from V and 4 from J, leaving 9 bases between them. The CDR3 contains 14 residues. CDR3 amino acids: CASSQAGGNEKLFF. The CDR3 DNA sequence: TGTGCCAGCAGCCAGGCGGGGGGTAATGAAAAACTGTTTTTT.

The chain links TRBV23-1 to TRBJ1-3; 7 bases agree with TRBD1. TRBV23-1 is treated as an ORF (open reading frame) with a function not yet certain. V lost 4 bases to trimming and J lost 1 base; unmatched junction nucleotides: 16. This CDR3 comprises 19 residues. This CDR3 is CASSPAYSPDRVSGNTIYF. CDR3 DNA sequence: TGCGCCAGCAGTCCCGCCTACTCTCCTGACAGGGTTTCTGGAAACACCATATATTTT.

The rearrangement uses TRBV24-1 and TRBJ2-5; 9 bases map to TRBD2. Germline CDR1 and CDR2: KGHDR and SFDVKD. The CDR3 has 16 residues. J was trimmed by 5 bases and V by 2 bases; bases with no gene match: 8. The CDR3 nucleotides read TGTGCCACCAGTGATTCTTTAGCGGGGGCGAGGGAGACCCAGTACTTC. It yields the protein CATSDSLAGARETQYF.

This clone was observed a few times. CDR3 coding DNA: TGTGCCGCCGGGGCTCAGGACAGGGGAACCGGGGAGCTGTTTTTT. Translation: CAAGAQDRGTGELFF. The chain recombines TRBV24-1 with TRBJ2-2, with 9 bases identical to TRBD1. V gave up 12 bases and J gave up 5 bases; unmatched junction bases: 12. Germline V gene sequence: CDR1 KGHDR, CDR2 SFDVKD. CDR3 size: 15 residues.

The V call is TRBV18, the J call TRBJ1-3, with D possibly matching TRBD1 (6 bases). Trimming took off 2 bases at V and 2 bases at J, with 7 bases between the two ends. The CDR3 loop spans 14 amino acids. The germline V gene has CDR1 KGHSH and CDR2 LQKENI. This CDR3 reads CASSPGTPGNTIYF. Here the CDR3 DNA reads TGTGCCAGCTCACCAGGGACACCTGGAAACACCATATATTTT.

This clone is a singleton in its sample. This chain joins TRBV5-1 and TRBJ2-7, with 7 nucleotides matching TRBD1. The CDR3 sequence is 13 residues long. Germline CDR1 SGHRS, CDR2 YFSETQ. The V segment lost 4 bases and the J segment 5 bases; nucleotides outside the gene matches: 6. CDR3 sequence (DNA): TGCGCCAGCAGCCAGACAGGGATCCACGAGCAGTACTTC. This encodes CASSQTGIHEQYF.

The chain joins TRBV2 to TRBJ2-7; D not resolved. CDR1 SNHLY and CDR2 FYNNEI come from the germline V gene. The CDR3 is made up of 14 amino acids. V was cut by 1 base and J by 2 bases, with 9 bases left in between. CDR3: CASSEVPKTYEQYF. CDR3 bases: TGTGCCAGCAGTGAAGTACCTAAAACCTACGAGCAGTACTTC.

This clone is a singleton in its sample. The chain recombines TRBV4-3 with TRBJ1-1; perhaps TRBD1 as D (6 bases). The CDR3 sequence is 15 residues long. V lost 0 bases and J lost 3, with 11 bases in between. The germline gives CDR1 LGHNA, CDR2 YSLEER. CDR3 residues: CASSQDRSGDTEAFF. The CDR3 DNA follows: TGCGCCAGCAGCCAAGATCGGTCAGGGGACACTGAAGCTTTCTTT.

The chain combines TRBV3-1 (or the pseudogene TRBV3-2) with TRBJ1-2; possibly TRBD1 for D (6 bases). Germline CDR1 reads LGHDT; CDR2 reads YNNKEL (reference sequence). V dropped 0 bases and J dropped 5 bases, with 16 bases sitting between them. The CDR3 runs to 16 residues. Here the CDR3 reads CASSQDRGARGYGYTF. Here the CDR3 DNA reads TGTGCCAGCAGCCAAGATCGGGGAGCGAGGGGGTATGGCTACACCTTC.

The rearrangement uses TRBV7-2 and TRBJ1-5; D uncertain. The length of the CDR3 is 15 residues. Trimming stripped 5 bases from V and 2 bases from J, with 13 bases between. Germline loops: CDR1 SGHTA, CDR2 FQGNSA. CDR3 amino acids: CASSLIFGGNQPQHF. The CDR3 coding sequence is TGTGCCAGCAGCCTCATCTTCGGGGGCAATCAGCCCCAGCATTTT.

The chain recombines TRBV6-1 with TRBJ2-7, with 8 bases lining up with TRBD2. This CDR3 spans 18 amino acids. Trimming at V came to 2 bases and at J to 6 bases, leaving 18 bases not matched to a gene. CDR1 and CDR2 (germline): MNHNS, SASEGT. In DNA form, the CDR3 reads TGTGCCAGCAGTGAAAACGCGCGGAGAGCGGGGGTCACCGGCGAGCAGTACTTC. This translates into CASSENARRAGVTGEQYF.